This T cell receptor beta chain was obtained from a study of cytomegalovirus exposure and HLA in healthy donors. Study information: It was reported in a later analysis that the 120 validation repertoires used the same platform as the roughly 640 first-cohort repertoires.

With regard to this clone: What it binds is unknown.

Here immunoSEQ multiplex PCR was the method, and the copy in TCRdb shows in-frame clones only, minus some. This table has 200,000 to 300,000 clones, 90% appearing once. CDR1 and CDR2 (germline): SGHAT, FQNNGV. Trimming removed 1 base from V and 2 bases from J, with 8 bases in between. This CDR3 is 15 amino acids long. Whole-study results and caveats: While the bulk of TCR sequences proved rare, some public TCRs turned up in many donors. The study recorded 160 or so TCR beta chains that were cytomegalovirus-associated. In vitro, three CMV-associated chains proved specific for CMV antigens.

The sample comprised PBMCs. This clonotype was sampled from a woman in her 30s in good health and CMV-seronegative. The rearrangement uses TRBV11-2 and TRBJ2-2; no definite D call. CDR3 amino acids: CASSLVAQNTGELFF. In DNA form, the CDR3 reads TGTGCCAGCAGCTTAGTTGCGCAAAACACCGGGGAGCTGTTTTTT.